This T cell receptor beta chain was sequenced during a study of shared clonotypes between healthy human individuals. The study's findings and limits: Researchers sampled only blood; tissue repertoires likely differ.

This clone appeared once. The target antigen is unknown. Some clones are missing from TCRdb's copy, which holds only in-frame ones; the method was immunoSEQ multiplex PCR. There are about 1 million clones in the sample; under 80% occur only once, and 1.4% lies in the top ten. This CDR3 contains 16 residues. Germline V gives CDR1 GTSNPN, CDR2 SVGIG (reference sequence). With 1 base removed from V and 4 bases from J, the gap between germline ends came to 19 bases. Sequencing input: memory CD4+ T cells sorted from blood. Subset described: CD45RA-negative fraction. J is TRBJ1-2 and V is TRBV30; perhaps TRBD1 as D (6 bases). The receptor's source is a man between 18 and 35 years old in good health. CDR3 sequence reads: CAWSASMGGGGYGYTF. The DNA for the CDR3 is TGTGCCTGGAGTGCCTCGATGGGGGGCGGTGGCTATGGCTACACCTTC.